A selection of T cell receptor beta chains follows, all from one sample in a study of blood T cell repertoires in COVID-19. Using immunoSEQ multiplex PCR, the repertoire was profiled, and TCRdb retains in-frame clones only, with some absent. The sample shows 60,000 to 80,000 clones, 80% to 95% of them seen only once. The material sequenced was peripheral blood. Receptors were obtained from a human donor in a cohort sampled during active COVID-19. The CDR3 runs from the conserved cysteine through the conserved F or W. D genes are given only for firm matches. Size values are once, few and many counts, or a class for expanded clones, and some rows have none.

d_call cdr3_length j_call clone_size v_call cdr3_aa cdr3_nt
TRBD1 13 TRBJ1-5 . TRBV19 CASTLQGDQPQHF TGTGCCAGTACCCTGCAGGGGGATCAGCCCCAGCATTTT
. 13 TRBJ1-1 . TRBV11-2 CASSLVQYTEAFF TGTGCCAGCAGCTTAGTACAGTACACTGAAGCTTTCTTT
TRBD2 15 TRBJ2-3 . TRBV7-2 CASSLRLAGTDTQYF TGTGCCAGCAGCTTGAGACTAGCGGGAACAGATACGCAGTATTTT
. 15 TRBJ2-3 . TRBV2 CASNRPVGQTDTQYF TGTGCCAGCAACCGACCCGTTGGACAGACCGATACGCAGTATTTT
. 18 TRBJ2-3 . TRBV7-2 CASTVILPGRASTDTQYF TGTGCCAGCACCGTAATCCTCCCAGGCCGTGCTAGCACAGATACGCAGTATTTT
TRBD1 16 TRBJ1-1 . TRBV7-2 CASSSRGQGANTEAFF TGTGCCAGCAGCTCAAGGGGTCAGGGGGCGAACACTGAAGCTTTCTTT
TRBD2 17 TRBJ2-7 . TRBV7-9 CASSSPNRGREDAEQYF TGTGCCAGCAGCTCCCCTAACCGGGGGCGGGAGGACGCCGAGCAGTACTTC
. 13 TRBJ1-1 . TRBV19 CASNGRVNTEAFF TGTGCCAGTAATGGCAGGGTGAACACTGAAGCTTTCTTT
TRBD1 15 TRBJ1-1 . TRBV4-1 CASSQADRVNTEAFF TGCGCCAGCAGCCAGGCCGACAGGGTTAACACTGAAGCTTTCTTT
. 13 TRBJ2-7 . TRBV5-1 CASSLDGFYEQYF TGCGCCAGCAGCTTGGATGGCTTCTACGAGCAGTACTTC
. 15 TRBJ2-6 . TRBV28 CASSLPISGANVLTF TGTGCCAGCAGTTTGCCTATCTCTGGGGCCAACGTCCTGACTTTC
TRBD1 15 TRBJ2-2 . TRBV7-3 CASTPGQGRTGELFF TGTGCCAGCACCCCCGGACAGGGTCGGACCGGGGAGCTGTTTTTT
. 13 TRBJ2-2 . TRBV7-8 CASSLGLPGELFF TGTGCCAGCAGCCTGGGACTCCCCGGGGAGCTGTTTTTT
TRBD2 18 TRBJ2-3 . TRBV5-4 CASTGAAGGLPFTDTQYF TGTGCCAGCACCGGTGCGGCGGGGGGGCTTCCTTTCACAGATACGCAGTATTTT
TRBD2 15 TRBJ2-1 . TRBV19 CASRTRGGSYNEQFF TGTGCCAGTAGGACCCGGGGGGGGTCCTACAATGAGCAGTTCTTC
. 13 TRBJ2-7 . TRBV2 CASSEGSWYEQYF TGTGCCAGCAGTGAAGGAAGCTGGTATGAGCAGTACTTC
. 13 TRBJ2-3 . TRBV6-5 CASSYVVGDTQYF TGTGCCAGCAGTTACGTCGTCGGAGATACGCAGTATTTT
. 15 TRBJ1-6 . TRBV2 CASRAQGHQNSPLHF TGTGCCAGCAGGGCCCAAGGACATCAGAATTCACCCCTCCACTTT
. 13 TRBJ1-1 . TRBV20-1 CSASTGYNTEAFF TGCAGTGCTAGTACAGGGTACAACACTGAAGCTTTCTTT
TRBD1 15 TRBJ1-1 . TRBV6-5 CASSYSRTGSVPFLF TGTGCCAGCAGTTACTCTCGGACAGGGTCCGTTCCTTTCTTATTT
TRBD1 14 TRBJ1-3 . TRBV5-1 CASSITGVGNTIYF TGCGCCAGCAGCATCACAGGGGTAGGAAACACCATATATTTT
. 17 TRBJ1-5 few TRBV2 CASSPQGQYYSNQPQHF TGTGCCAGCAGCCCTCAAGGACAGTACTATAGCAATCAGCCCCAGCATTTT
. 13 TRBJ1-4 . TRBV14 CASSQVSRGKLFF TGTGCCAGCAGCCAAGTCAGCCGGGGAAAACTGTTTTTT
. 14 TRBJ1-3 . TRBV7-2 CASSSRQGGNTIYF TGTGCCAGCAGCTCGCGGCAAGGTGGAAACACCATATATTTT
. 20 TRBJ2-7 . TRBV5-4 CASSLVYPQGSLRVRYKQYF TGTGCCAGCAGCTTGGTTTATCCTCAGGGTTCACTAAGGGTCCGATATAAGCAGTACTTC
TRBD1 12 TRBJ2-7 . TRBV6-5 CAGGTGVGEQYF TGTGCCGGCGGGACAGGGGTAGGGGAGCAGTACTTC
TRBD2 17 TRBJ2-3 . TRBV3-1/TRBV3-2 CASSRGLAGRVGDTQYF TGTGCCAGCAGCCGGGGACTAGCGGGACGAGTTGGGGATACGCAGTATTTT
TRBD2 17 TRBJ2-3 . TRBV7-3 CASSLRGSGGYTDTQYF TGTGCCAGCAGCTTAAGGGGTAGCGGGGGGTATACAGATACGCAGTATTTT
. 16 TRBJ1-2 . TRBV4-1 CASSTGQTLIEYGYTF TGCGCCAGCAGTACAGGACAGACCCTTATCGAGTATGGCTACACCTTC
TRBD2 15 TRBJ2-1 . TRBV7-9 CASRPTSGRVYEQFF TGTGCCAGCAGACCCACTAGCGGTCGGGTGTATGAGCAGTTCTTC
. 14 TRBJ1-3 . TRBV9 CASSVAPIGNTIYF TGTGCCAGCAGCGTAGCCCCCATTGGAAACACCATATATTTT
. 14 TRBJ2-5 . TRBV5-3 CARSPPTESETQYF TGTGCCAGAAGCCCGCCGACAGAGAGTGAGACCCAGTACTTC
TRBD2 16 TRBJ2-3 . TRBV7-3 CASSLTRAGGTDTQYF TGTGCCAGCAGCTTAACGAGAGCGGGAGGGACAGATACGCAGTATTTT
. 14 TRBJ1-2 . TRBV9 CASSPSTLNYGYTF TGTGCCAGCAGCCCGAGCACCCTTAACTATGGCTACACCTTC
TRBD1 14 TRBJ1-2 . TRBV5-1 CASSSAGTGVGYTF TGCGCCAGCAGCTCAGCCGGGACAGGGGTCGGCTACACCTTC
TRBD2 16 TRBJ2-7 . TRBV7-8 CASAPLGGGRSYEQYF TGTGCCAGCGCTCCCCTGGGGGGGGGTCGTTCCTACGAGCAGTACTTC
TRBD1 16 TRBJ1-5 . TRBV3-1/TRBV3-2 CASSQDRTGGNQPQHF TGTGCCAGCAGCCAAGATAGGACAGGAGGCAATCAGCCCCAGCATTTT
. 11 TRBJ1-6 . TRBV20-1 CSARPQVPLHF TGCAGTGCTAGGCCGCAGGTACCCCTCCACTTT
. 14 TRBJ1-2 . TRBV5-4 CASSDVGPAAGYTF TGTGCCAGCAGCGACGTGGGGCCGGCCGCGGGCTACACCTTC
. 14 TRBJ2-5 . TRBV11-2 CASSFALLVETQYF TGTGCCAGCAGCTTCGCGCTATTGGTCGAGACCCAGTACTTC
TRBD1 16 TRBJ2-7 . TRBV7-2 CASSLYLTGQANEQYF TGTGCCAGCAGCTTATACCTCACGGGACAGGCTAACGAGCAGTACTTC
TRBD1 18 TRBJ1-2 . TRBV7-2 CASSLGGLDRGPPYGYTF TGTGCCAGCAGCTTAGGTGGGCTGGACAGGGGGCCGCCCTATGGCTACACCTTC
. 13 TRBJ1-2 . TRBV19 CASSIGAGEGYTF TGTGCCAGTAGTATAGGGGCAGGCGAAGGCTACACCTTC
. 15 TRBJ2-3 . TRBV19 CASSRPDGGEDTQYF TGTGCCAGTAGCCGCCCAGACGGAGGGGAAGATACGCAGTATTTT
. 16 TRBJ2-5 once TRBV7-6 CASSLVPPTVQETQYF TGTGCCAGCAGCTTAGTGCCCCCGACAGTCCAAGAGACCCAGTACTTC
. 16 TRBJ1-3 . TRBV3-1/TRBV3-2 CASSQGRGRAGNTIYF TGTGCCAGCAGCCAAGGACGGGGGAGGGCTGGAAACACCATATATTTT
TRBD1 15 TRBJ2-6 once TRBV7-2 CASSYQGAGANVLTF TGTGCCAGCAGCTACCAGGGGGCTGGGGCCAACGTCCTGACTTTC
. 14 TRBJ1-2 . TRBV19 CASSIALRDYGYTF TGTGCCAGTAGTATAGCCCTCAGGGATTATGGCTACACCTTC
TRBD2 16 TRBJ2-5 . TRBV19 CASSLEPGLGSETQYF TGTGCCAGTAGTCTCGAGCCGGGACTAGGGAGTGAGACCCAGTACTTC
TRBD2 14 TRBJ2-2 . TRBV6-5 CASALAGEVGELFF TGTGCCAGCGCCCTAGCGGGAGAGGTCGGGGAGCTGTTTTTT
. 15 TRBJ1-1 . TRBV18 CASSPSLMGRTEAFF TGTGCCAGCTCACCTAGCTTGATGGGGAGGACTGAAGCTTTCTTT
. 13 TRBJ1-2 . TRBV11-2 CASSLEAGGGYTF TGTGCCAGCAGCTTAGAGGCAGGAGGCGGCTACACCTTC
TRBD1 14 TRBJ1-4 . TRBV5-4 CASSSGGFNEKLFF TGTGCCAGCAGCTCAGGGGGCTTCAATGAAAAACTGTTTTTT